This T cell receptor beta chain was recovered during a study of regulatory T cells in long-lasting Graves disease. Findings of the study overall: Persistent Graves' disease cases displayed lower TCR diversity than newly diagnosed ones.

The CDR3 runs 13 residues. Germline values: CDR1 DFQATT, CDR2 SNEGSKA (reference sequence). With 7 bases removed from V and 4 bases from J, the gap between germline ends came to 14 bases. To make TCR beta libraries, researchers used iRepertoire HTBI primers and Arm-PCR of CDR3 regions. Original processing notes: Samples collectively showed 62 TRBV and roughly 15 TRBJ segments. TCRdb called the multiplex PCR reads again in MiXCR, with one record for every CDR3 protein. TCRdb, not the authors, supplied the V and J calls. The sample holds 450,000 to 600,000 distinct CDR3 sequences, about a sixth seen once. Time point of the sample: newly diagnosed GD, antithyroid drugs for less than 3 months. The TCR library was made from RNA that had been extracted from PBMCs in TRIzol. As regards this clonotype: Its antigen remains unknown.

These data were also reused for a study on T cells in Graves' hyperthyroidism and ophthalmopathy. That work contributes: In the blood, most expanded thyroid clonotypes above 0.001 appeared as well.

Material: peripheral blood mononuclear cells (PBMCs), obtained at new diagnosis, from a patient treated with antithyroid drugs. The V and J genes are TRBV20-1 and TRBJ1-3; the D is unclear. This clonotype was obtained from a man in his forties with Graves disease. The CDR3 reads CSVLGKGGNTIYF. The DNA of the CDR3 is TGCAGTGTACTAGGAAAGGGAGGAAACACCATATATTTT.